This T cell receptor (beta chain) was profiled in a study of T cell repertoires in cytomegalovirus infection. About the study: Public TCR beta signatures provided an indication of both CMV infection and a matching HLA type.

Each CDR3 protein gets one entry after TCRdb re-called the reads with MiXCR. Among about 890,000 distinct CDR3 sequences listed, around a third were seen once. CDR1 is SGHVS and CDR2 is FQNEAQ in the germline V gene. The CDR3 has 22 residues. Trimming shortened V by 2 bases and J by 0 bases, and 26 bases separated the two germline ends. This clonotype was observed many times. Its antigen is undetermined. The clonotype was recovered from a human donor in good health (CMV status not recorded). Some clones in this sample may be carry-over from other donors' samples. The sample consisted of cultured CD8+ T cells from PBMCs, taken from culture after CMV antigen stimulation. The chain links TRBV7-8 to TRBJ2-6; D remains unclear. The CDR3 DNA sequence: TGTGCCAGCAGCTTAAGGCCCCGCGGTGGGCCAGGTCTGGACTCTGGGGCCAACGTCCTGACTTTC. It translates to CASSLRPRGGPGLDSGANVLTF. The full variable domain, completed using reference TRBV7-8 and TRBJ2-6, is GAGVSQSPRYKVAKRGQDVALRCDPISGHVSLFWYQQALGQGPEFLTYFQNEAQLDKSGLPSDRFFAERPEGSVSTLKIQRTQQEDSAVYLCASSLRPRGGPGLDSGANVLTFGAGSRLTVL.